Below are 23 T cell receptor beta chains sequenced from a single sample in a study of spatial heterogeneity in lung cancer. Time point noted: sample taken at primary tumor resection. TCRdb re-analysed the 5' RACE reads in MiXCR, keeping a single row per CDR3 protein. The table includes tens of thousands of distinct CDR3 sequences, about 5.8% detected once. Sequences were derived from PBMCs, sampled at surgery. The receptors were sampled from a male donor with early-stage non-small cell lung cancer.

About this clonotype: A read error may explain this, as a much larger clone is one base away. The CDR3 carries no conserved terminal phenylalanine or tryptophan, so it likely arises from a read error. The CDR3 is CASSPHRLAGGRSYEQYS. CDR3 in DNA: TGTGCCAGCAGCCCCCATAGACTAGCGGGAGGGCGGTCCTACGAGCAGTACTCC. The J gene is TRBJ2-7, the V gene TRBV7-8, with TRBD2 matching over 14 bases. Germline V gives CDR1 SGHVS, CDR2 FQNEAQ. The CDR3 is made up of 18 amino acids. V lost 5 bases to trimming and J lost 1 base; unmatched junction nucleotides: 10.

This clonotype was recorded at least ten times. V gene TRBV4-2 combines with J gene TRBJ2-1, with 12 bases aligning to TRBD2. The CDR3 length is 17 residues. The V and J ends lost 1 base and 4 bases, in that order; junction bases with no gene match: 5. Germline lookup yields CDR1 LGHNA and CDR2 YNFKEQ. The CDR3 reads CASSQVLAGGSYNEQFF. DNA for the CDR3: TGTGCCAGCAGCCAAGTGCTAGCGGGAGGGTCATACAATGAGCAGTTCTTC.

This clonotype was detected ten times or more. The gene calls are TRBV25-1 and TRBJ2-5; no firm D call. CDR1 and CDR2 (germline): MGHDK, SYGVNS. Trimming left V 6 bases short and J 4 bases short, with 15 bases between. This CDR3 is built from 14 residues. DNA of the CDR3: TGTGCCAGCAGCGTAAGTGGAGCCCCAGAGACCCAGTACTTC. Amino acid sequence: CASSVSGAPETQYF. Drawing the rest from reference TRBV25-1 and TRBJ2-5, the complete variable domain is EADIYQTPRYLVIGTGKKITLECSQTMGHDKMYWYQQDPGMELHLIHYSYGVNSTEKGDLSSESTVSRIRTEHFPLTLESARPSHTSQYLCASSVSGAPETQYFGPGTRLLVL.

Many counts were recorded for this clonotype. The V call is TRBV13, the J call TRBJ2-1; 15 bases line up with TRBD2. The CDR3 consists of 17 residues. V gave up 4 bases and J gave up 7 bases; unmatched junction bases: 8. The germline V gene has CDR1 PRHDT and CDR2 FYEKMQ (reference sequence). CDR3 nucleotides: TGTGCCAGCAGCTCCAATCCGGGACTAGCGGGAGGAAATGAGCAGTTCTTC. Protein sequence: CASSSNPGLAGGNEQFF.

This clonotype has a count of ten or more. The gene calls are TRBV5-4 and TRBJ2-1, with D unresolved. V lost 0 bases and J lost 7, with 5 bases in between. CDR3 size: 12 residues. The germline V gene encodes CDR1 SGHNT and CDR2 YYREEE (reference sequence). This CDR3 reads CASSLVLNEQFF. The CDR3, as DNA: TGTGCCAGCAGCTTGGTCTTGAATGAGCAGTTCTTC.

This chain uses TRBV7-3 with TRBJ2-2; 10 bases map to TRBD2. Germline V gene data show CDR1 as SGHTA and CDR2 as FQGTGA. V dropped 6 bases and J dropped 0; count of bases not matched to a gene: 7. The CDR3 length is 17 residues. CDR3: CASSRTGLAANTGELFF. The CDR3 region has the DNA TGTGCCAGCAGTAGGACCGGACTAGCGGCGAACACCGGGGAGCTGTTTTTT.

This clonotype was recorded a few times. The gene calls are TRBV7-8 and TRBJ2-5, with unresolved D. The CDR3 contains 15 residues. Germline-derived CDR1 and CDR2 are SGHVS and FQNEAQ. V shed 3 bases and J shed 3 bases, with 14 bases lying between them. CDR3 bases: TGTGCCAGCAGCTTCATATACACAGACAAAGAGACCCAGTACTTC. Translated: CASSFIYTDKETQYF. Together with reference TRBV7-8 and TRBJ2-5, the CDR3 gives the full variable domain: GAGVSQSPRYKVAKRGQDVALRCDPISGHVSLFWYQQALGQGPEFLTYFQNEAQLDKSGLPSDRFFAERPEGSVSTLKIQRTQQEDSAVYLCASSFIYTDKETQYFGPGTRLLVL.

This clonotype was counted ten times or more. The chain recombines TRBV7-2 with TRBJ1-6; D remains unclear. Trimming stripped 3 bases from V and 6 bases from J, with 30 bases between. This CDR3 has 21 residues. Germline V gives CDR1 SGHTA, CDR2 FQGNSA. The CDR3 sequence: CASSLLLHGGGRRGGNSPLHF. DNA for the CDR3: TGTGCCAGCAGCTTGCTGCTTCACGGTGGTGGCAGGCGAGGTGGTAATTCACCCCTCCACTTT.

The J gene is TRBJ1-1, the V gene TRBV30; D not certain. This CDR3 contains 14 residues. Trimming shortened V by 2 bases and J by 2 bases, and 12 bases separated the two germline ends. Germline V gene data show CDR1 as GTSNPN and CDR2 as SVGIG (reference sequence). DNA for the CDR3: TGTGCCTGGAGTAGCGCCGTCGGCAACACTGAAGCTTTCTTT. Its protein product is CAWSSAVGNTEAFF.

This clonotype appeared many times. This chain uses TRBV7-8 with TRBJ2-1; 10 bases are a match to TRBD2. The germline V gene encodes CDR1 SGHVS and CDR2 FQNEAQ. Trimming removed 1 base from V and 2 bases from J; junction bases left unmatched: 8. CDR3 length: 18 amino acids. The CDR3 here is CASSLVASGSLTYNEQFF. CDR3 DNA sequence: TGTGCCAGCAGCTTAGTGGCTAGCGGGAGTTTAACCTACAATGAGCAGTTCTTC.

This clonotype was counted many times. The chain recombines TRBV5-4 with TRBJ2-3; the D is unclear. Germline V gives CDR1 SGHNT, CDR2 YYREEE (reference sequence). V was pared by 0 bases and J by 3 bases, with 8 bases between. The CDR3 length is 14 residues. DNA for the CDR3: TGTGCCAGCAGCTTGGCCCTAGGGACAGATACGCAGTATTTT. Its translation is CASSLALGTDTQYF.

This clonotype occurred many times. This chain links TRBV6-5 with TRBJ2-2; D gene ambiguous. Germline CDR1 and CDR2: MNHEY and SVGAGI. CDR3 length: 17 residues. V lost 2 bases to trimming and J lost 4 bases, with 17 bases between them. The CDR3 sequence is CASSYHPSERGTGELFF. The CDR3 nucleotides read TGTGCCAGCAGTTACCACCCCTCCGAGCGAGGCACCGGGGAGCTGTTTTTT.

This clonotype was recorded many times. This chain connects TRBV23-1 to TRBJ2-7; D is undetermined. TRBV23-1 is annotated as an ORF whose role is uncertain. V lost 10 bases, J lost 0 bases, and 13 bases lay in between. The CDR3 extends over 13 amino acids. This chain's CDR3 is CATLTPPSYEQYF. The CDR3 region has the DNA TGCGCCACCCTGACACCCCCCTCCTACGAGCAGTACTTC.

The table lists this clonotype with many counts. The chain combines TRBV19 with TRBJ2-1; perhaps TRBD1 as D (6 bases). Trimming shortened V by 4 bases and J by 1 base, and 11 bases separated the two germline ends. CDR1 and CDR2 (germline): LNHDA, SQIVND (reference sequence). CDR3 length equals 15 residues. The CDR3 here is CASSTTGSSYNEQFF. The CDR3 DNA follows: TGTGCCAGTAGTACCACAGGGAGTTCCTACAATGAGCAGTTCTTC.

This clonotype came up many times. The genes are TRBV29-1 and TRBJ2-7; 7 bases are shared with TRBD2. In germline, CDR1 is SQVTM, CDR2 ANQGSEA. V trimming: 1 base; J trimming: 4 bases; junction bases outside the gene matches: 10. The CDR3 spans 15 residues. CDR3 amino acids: CSVEAAWREYYEQYF. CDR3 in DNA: TGCAGCGTTGAAGCGGCTTGGCGGGAGTATTACGAGCAGTACTTC.

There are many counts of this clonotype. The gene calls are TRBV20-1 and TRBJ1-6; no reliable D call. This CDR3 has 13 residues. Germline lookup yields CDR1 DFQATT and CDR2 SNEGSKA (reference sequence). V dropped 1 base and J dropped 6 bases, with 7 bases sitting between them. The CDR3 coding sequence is TGCAGTGCTAGAGCACAGTTTAATTCACCCCTCCACTTT. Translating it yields CSARAQFNSPLHF.

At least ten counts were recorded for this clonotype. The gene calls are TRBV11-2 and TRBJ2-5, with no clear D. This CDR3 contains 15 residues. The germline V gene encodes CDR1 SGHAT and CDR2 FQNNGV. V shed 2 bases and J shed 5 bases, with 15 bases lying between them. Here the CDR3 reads CASSLMNSDLETQYF. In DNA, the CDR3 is TGTGCCAGCAGCTTAATGAACTCGGATCTGGAGACCCAGTACTTC.

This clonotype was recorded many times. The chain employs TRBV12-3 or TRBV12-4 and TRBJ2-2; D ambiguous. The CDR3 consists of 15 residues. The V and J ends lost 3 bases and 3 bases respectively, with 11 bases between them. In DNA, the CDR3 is TGTGCCAGCAGTTTTAAATCCGGATACACCGGGGAGCTGTTTTTT. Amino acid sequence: CASSFKSGYTGELFF.

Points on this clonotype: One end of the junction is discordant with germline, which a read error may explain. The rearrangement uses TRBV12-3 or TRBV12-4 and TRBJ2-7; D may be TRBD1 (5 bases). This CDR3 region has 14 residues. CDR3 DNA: TGTGCCAGCAGTTTCGACAGAAGCTCCTACGAGAAGTACTTT. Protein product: CASSFDRSSYEKYF.

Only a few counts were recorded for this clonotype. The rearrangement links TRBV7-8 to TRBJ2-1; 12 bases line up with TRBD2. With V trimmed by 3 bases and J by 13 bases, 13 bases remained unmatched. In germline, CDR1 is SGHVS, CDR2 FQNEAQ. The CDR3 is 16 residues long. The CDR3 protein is CASSFITGTSGSHQFF. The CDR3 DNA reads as TGTGCCAGCAGCTTTATAACCGGGACTAGCGGGTCACATCAGTTCTTC. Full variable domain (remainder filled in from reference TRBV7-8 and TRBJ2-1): GAGVSQSPRYKVAKRGQDVALRCDPISGHVSLFWYQQALGQGPEFLTYFQNEAQLDKSGLPSDRFFAERPEGSVSTLKIQRTQQEDSAVYLCASSFITGTSGSHQFFGPGTRLTVL.

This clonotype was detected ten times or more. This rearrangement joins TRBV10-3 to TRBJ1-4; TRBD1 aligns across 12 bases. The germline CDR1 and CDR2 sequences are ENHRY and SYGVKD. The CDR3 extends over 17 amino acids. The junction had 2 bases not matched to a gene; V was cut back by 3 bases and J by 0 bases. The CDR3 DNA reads TGTGCCATCAGTGACGGGACAGGGGGCTCAACTAATGAAAAACTGTTTTTT. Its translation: CAISDGTGGSTNEKLFF.

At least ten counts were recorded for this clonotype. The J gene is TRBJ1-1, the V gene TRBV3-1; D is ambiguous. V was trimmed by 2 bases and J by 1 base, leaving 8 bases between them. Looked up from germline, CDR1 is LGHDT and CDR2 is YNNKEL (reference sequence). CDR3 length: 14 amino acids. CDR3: CASSQWNGNTEAFF. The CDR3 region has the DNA TGTGCCAGCAGCCAATGGAACGGGAACACTGAAGCTTTCTTT.

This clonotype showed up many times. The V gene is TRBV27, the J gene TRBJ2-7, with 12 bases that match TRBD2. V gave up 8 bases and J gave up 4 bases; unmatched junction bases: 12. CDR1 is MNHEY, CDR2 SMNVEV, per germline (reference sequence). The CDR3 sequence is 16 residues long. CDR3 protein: CASRPLWTSGDYEQYF. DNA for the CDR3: TGTGCCAGCCGGCCCCTGTGGACTAGCGGGGATTACGAGCAGTACTTC.